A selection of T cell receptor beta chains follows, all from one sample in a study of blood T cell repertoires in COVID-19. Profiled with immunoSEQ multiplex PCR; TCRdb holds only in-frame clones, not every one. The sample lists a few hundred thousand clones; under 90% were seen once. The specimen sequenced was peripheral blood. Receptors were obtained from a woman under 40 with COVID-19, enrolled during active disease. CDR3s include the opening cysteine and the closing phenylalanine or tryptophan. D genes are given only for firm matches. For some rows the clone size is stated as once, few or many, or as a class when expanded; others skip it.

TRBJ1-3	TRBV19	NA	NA	TGTGCCAGTAGATTGATGCTGGCGGGAAGAAACACCATATATTTT	CASRLMLAGRNTIYF
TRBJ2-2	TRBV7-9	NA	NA	TGTGCCAGCAGCTTAGCCGGACAGACGAACACCGGGGAGCTGTTTTTT	CASSLAGQTNTGELFF
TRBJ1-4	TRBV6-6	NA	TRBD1	TGTGCCAGCAGTTACTCCAGGGGGTGGGGTGAAAAACTGTTTTTT	CASSYSRGWGEKLFF
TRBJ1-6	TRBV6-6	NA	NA	TGTGCCAGCAGTTACGAGGCAGGGGCGCGTAGGCCCCTCCACTTT	CASSYEAGARRPLHF
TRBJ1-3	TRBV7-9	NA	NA	TGTGCCAGCAGCCCCCAGGGCTCTGGAAACACCATATATTTT	CASSPQGSGNTIYF
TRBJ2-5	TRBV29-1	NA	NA	TGCAGCGTCGTGAGGTACACATCGGAGGCCTCCAAAGAGACCCAGTACTTC	CSVVRYTSEASKETQYF
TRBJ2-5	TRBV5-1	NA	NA	TGCGCCAGCAGCTTGTGGGGCGGTGAGACCCAGTACTTC	CASSLWGGETQYF
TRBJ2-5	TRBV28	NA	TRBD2	TGTGCCAGCAGTTTTACTAGCGGGGCAAAGACCCAGTACTTC	CASSFTSGAKTQYF
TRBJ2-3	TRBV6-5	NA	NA	TGTGCCAGCAGGCTGGGGGGGGGCATGAATACGCAGTATTTT	CASRLGGGMNTQYF
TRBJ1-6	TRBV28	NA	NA	TGTGCCAGCAGTCCCGGGGGTGGTTATAATTCACCCCTCCACTTT	CASSPGGGYNSPLHF
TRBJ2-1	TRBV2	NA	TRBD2	TGTGCCAGCAGTGAATTGCGGGGGAGGAATGAGCAGTTCTTC	CASSELRGRNEQFF
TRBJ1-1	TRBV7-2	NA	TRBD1	TGTGCCAGCAGCTCACCGGGACAGGGGGCGTGGGGCACTGAAGCTTTCTTT	CASSSPGQGAWGTEAFF
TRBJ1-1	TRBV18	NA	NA	TGTGCCAGCTCACCATTGCCGGGGGTTGGGAACACTGAAGCTTTCTTT	CASSPLPGVGNTEAFF
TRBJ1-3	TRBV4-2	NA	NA	TGTGCCAGCAACATGGGGGGTGGAAACACCATATATTTT	CASNMGGGNTIYF
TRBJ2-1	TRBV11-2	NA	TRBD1	TGTGCCAGCAGCGGAATGGTCCTCACAGGGGGCAATGAGCAGTTCTTC	CASSGMVLTGGNEQFF
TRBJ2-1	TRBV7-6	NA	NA	TGTGCCAGCAGCTTAGCGAAGGGGATTCGCTACAATGAGCAGTTCTTC	CASSLAKGIRYNEQFF
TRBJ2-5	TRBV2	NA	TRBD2	TGTGCCAGCATGCGGGGGGGCCAAGAGACCCAGTACTTC	CASMRGGQETQYF
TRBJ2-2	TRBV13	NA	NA	TGTGCCAGCAGCTTAAATCAGGGGCCCGGGGAGCTGTTTTTT	CASSLNQGPGELFF
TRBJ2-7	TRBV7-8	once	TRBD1	TGTGCCAGCAGCTTAGGTAGGGACAGGGGGCGACGCTCCTACGAGCAGTACTTC	CASSLGRDRGRRSYEQYF
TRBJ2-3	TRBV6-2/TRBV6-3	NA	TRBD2	TGTGCCAGCAGTTACCCCGGACTAGCGGGACCTACTAGCACAGATACGCAGTATTTT	CASSYPGLAGPTSTDTQYF
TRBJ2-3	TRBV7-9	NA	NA	TGTGCCAGCAGCCGCCCGACTAGTTCAGATACGCAGTATTTT	CASSRPTSSDTQYF
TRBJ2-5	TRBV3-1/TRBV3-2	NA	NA	TGTGCCAGCAGCCAAGCGAGGCTTGGGACCCAGTACTTC	CASSQARLGTQYF
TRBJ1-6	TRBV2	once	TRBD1	TGTGCCAGCGGGGGACAGTGGAATTCACCCCTCCACTTT	CASGGQWNSPLHF
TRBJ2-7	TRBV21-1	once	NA	TGTGCCAGCAGAAAGAGCCGGGACTATCTTTCCTACGAGCAGTACTTC	CASRKSRDYLSYEQYF
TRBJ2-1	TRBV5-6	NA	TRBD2	TGTGCCAGCAGCGGTACGGGACTAGCGGACGACAGTGAGCAGTTCTTC	CASSGTGLADDSEQFF
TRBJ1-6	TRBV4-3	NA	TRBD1	TGCGCCAGCAGCCAAGAACCCAAAGGGGGCAGTTCACCCCTCCACTTT	CASSQEPKGGSSPLHF
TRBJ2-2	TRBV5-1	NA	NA	TGCGCCAGCAGCTTCGAAGGGGGACCCACCGGGGAGCTGTTTTTT	CASSFEGGPTGELFF
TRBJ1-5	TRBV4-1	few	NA	TGCGCCAGCAGCCAAGCAGATAACAATCAGCCCCAGCATTTT	CASSQADNNQPQHF
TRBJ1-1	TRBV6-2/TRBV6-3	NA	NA	TGTGCCAGCAGACCTATAGACCGGGACACTGAAGCTTTCTTT	CASRPIDRDTEAFF
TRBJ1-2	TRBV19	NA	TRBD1	TGTGCCAGTAGGAGCATATCTCGGACAGGGAACTATGGCTACACCTTC	CASRSISRTGNYGYTF
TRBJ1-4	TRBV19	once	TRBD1	TGTGCCAGTAGTTCTTCCGGGACAGGGAACGAAAAACTGTTTTTT	CASSSSGTGNEKLFF
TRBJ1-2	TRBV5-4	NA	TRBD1	TGTGCCAGCAGCTTGGAAGGGGGCGAAGGCTACACCTTC	CASSLEGGEGYTF
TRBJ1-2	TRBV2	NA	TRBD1	TGTGCCAGCAGTCAAAACAGGGGAATTCGTGGCTACACCTTC	CASSQNRGIRGYTF
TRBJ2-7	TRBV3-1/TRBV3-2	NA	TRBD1	TGTGCCAGCAGCCAAGGTGGCTTAGGGGGCGACGAGCAGTACTTC	CASSQGGLGGDEQYF
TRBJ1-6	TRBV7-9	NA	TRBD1	TGTGCCAGCAGCGACCGGGACAGCCAAAATTCACCCCTCCACTTT	CASSDRDSQNSPLHF
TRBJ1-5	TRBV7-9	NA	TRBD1	TGTGCCAGCAGCACCTACAGGGGCGGGAGCAATCAGCCCCAGCATTTT	CASSTYRGGSNQPQHF
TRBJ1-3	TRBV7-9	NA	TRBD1	TGTGCCAGCAGCTCTACAGGGGGCTTCGGAAACACCATATATTTT	CASSSTGGFGNTIYF
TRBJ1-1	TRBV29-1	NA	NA	TGCAGCGTTGACCCGGGTCCACGGGCTTTCTTT	CSVDPGPRAFF
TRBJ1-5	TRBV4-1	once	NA	TGCGCCAGCAGCCAAGACCCAGGGGGCAATCAGCCCCAGCATTTT	CASSQDPGGNQPQHF
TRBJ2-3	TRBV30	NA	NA	TGTGCCTGGAGGGCGAGGGTTTGGGGCACAGATACGCAGTATTTT	CAWRARVWGTDTQYF
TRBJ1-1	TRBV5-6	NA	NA	TGTGCCAGCAGCCTTGGTGGGGGGACTGAAGCTTTCTTT	CASSLGGGTEAFF
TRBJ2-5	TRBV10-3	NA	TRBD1	TGTGCCATCAGTGCCCCCCCGGGGACAGGGATTGCTGGGGAGACCCAGTACTTC	CAISAPPGTGIAGETQYF
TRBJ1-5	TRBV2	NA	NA	TGTGCCAGCAGTTGGGGCCTTAATCAGCCCCAGCATTTT	CASSWGLNQPQHF
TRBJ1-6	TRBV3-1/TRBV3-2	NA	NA	TGTGCCAGCAGCCAAGTCAGCGATTCACCCCTCCACTTT	CASSQVSDSPLHF
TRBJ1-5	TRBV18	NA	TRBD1	TGTGCCACCTCCGGACAGGGGGCGAGCAATCAGCCCCAGCATTTT	CATSGQGASNQPQHF
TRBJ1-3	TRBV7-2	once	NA	TGTGCCAGCAGCTGGGGCGACCTACACTCTGGAAACACCATATATTTT	CASSWGDLHSGNTIYF